The 24 T cell receptor beta chains given below trace back to one sample, sequenced in a study of glioma-infiltrating T cells after dendritic cell vaccination. Clones were sequenced by immunoSEQ multiplex PCR, and TCRdb holds only the in-frame ones, with some missing. The sample carries tens of thousands of clones, over 75% recorded once. This material consisted of blood, taken before dendritic cell vaccination. These receptors were obtained from a human donor with glioblastoma.

This chain links TRBV19 with TRBJ2-6, with a possible D match to TRBD1 (5 bases). V was shortened by 5 bases and J by 2 bases, with 19 bases between the two germline ends. CDR3 size: 18 residues. Looked up from germline, CDR1 is LNHDA and CDR2 is SQIVND (reference sequence). The CDR3, as DNA: TGTGCCAGTAGTGGGCCTCCAGGGTCGGTGCCTGGGGCCAACGTCCTGACTTTC. This translates into CASSGPPGSVPGANVLTF. Combining the CDR3 with reference TRBV19 and TRBJ2-6 gives the whole variable domain DGGITQSPKYLFRKEGQNVTLSCEQNLNHDAMYWYRQDPGQGLRLIYYSQIVNDFQKGDIAEGYSVSREKKESFPLTVTSAQKNPTAFYLCASSGPPGSVPGANVLTFGAGSRLTVL.

This rearrangement joins TRBV27 to TRBJ2-4; 7 bases map to TRBD1. Trimming took 5 bases from V and 7 from J; bases not matched to a gene: 11. The germline CDR1 and CDR2 sequences are MNHEY and SMNVEV (reference sequence). This CDR3 comprises 15 residues. The DNA of the CDR3 is TGTGCCAGCAGTAGGTCCGACAGGGCTTTTAACATTCAGTACTTC. Translation gives CASSRSDRAFNIQYF.

The rearrangement uses TRBV27 and TRBJ1-5; 9 nucleotides agree with TRBD1. CDR1 is MNHEY, CDR2 SMNVEV, per germline (reference sequence). The CDR3 sequence is 14 residues long. Germline trimming cut 6 bases from V and 2 bases from J; bases unmatched to any gene: 2. CDR3 in amino acids: CASSRDRGNQPQHF. In DNA, the CDR3 is TGTGCCAGCAGCCGGGACAGGGGCAATCAGCCCCAGCATTTT.

This clone has only one observation. V gene TRBV7-2 combines with J gene TRBJ2-7, with 9 bases fitting TRBD1. CDR1 SGHTA and CDR2 FQGNSA come from the germline V gene. The CDR3 has 14 residues. V lost 5 bases, J lost 6 bases, and 8 bases stayed unmatched. The CDR3 nucleotides read TGTGCCAGCAGCCCGACGGGACAGGGTCCCGAGCAGTACTTC. Amino acid sequence: CASSPTGQGPEQYF. The variable domain in full, completed from reference TRBV7-2 and TRBJ2-7, reads GAGVSQSPSNKVTEKGKDVELRCDPISGHTALYWYRQSLGQGLEFLIYFQGNSAPDKSGLPSDRFSAERTGGSVSTLTIQRTQQEDSAVYLCASSPTGQGPEQYFGPGTRLTVT.

The rearrangement links TRBV5-1 to TRBJ1-1; 7 nucleotides line up with TRBD1. This CDR3 is 14 amino acids long. V gave up 0 bases and J gave up 5 bases; unmatched junction bases: 4. Germline assignment: CDR1 SGHRS and CDR2 YFSETQ. CDR3 in DNA: TGCGCCAGCAGCTTGGGGGCAGGGGGGACTGAAGCTTTCTTT. Protein product: CASSLGAGGTEAFF.

This clone has a handful of counts. The genes are TRBV4-1 and TRBJ1-6; TRBD1 might be the D (5 bases). V was shortened by 4 bases and J by 10 bases, with 11 bases between the two germline ends. This CDR3 has 13 residues. Germline values: CDR1 MGHRA, CDR2 YSYEKL. CDR3: CASSPDPGSPLHF. CDR3 nucleotide sequence: TGCGCCAGCAGCCCGGACCCAGGGTCACCCCTCCACTTT.

The V and J genes are TRBV7-2 and TRBJ2-3; 12 bases match TRBD2. Per the germline V gene, CDR1 is SGHTA and CDR2 is FQGNSA. The junction had 3 bases not matched to a gene; V was cut back by 1 base and J by 7 bases. This CDR3 comprises 15 residues. The CDR3 nucleotides read TGTGCCAGCAGCTTAGTCGGACTAGCGGGGAATACGCAGTATTTT. As protein: CASSLVGLAGNTQYF.

This CDR3 is CASSLGDTNTEAFF. The CDR3 DNA reads TGCGCCAGCAGCTTGGGGGACACGAACACTGAAGCTTTCTTT. The gene calls are TRBV5-1 and TRBJ1-1, with D possibly being TRBD1 (6 bases). The CDR3 loop spans 14 amino acids. Germline values: CDR1 SGHRS, CDR2 YFSETQ. V lost 0 bases and J lost 1, with 7 bases in between.

The chain links TRBV5-1 to TRBJ2-1, with D possibly matching TRBD2 (5 bases). With 3 bases removed from V and 7 bases from J, the gap between germline ends came to 11 bases. CDR3 size: 13 residues. CDR1 is SGHRS and CDR2 is YFSETQ in the germline V gene. The CDR3 sequence is CASSSDFANEQFF. In DNA form, the CDR3 reads TGCGCCAGCAGCTCGGACTTCGCGAATGAGCAGTTCTTC.

The genes are TRBV19 and TRBJ2-7, with 7 bases fitting TRBD1. The V and J ends lost 3 bases and 1 base, in that order; junction bases with no gene match: 0. CDR3 length: 13 residues. The germline gives CDR1 LNHDA, CDR2 SQIVND (reference sequence). Here the CDR3 DNA reads TGTGCCAGTAGTATGACAGGGTCCTACGAGCAGTACTTC. This encodes CASSMTGSYEQYF. Together with reference TRBV19 and TRBJ2-7, the CDR3 gives the full variable domain: DGGITQSPKYLFRKEGQNVTLSCEQNLNHDAMYWYRQDPGQGLRLIYYSQIVNDFQKGDIAEGYSVSREKKESFPLTVTSAQKNPTAFYLCASSMTGSYEQYFGPGTRLTVT.

The rearrangement uses TRBV5-6 and TRBJ1-1; 9 bases fit TRBD1. CDR1 is SGHDT and CDR2 is YYEEEE in the germline V gene. CDR3 size: 16 residues. J was trimmed by 0 bases and V by 3 bases; bases with no gene match: 6. CDR3 protein: CASSYDRGDMNTEAFF. The CDR3 bases are TGTGCCAGCAGCTATGACAGGGGGGACATGAACACTGAAGCTTTCTTT.

The V and J genes are TRBV5-4 and TRBJ2-7, with 9 bases aligning to TRBD1. The CDR3 is 15 amino acids. Per germline, CDR1 SGHNT and CDR2 YYREEE (reference sequence). V was pared by 3 bases and J by 5 bases, with 9 bases of the junction left unmatched. The CDR3, as DNA: TGTGCCAGCAGCTCCGGACAGGGGACACACAACGAGCAGTACTTC. Translating gives CASSSGQGTHNEQYF.

V gene TRBV7-8 combines with J gene TRBJ2-3; 7 bases match TRBD2. Germline values: CDR1 SGHVS, CDR2 FQNEAQ. Trimming cost V 5 bases and J 4 bases; bases outside gene matches: 9. The CDR3 is made up of 15 amino acids. The CDR3 sequence: CASSARPGRSDTQYF. DNA of the CDR3: TGTGCCAGCAGCGCCCGACCCGGGAGGTCAGATACGCAGTATTTT.

The chain employs TRBV6-6 and TRBJ2-7; no definite D call. The CDR3 contains 14 residues. Trimming shortened V by 4 bases and J by 4 bases, and 14 bases separated the two germline ends. Germline V CDR1 and CDR2: MNHNY, SVGAGI (reference sequence). The CDR3 nucleotides read TGTGCCAGCAGTTCTATTGGTTACGATTACGAGCAGTACTTC. Encoded protein: CASSSIGYDYEQYF.

The rearrangement links TRBV7-6 to TRBJ1-1; unclear D gene. The V and J ends lost 5 bases and 3 bases respectively, with 7 bases between them. The CDR3 totals 12 residues. CDR1 is SGHVS and CDR2 is FNYEAQ in the germline V gene. CDR3 residues: CASSPRDTEAFF. In DNA, the CDR3 is TGTGCCAGCAGCCCCCGAGACACTGAAGCTTTCTTT. Based on the CDR3 plus reference TRBV7-6 and TRBJ1-1, the full variable domain is GAGVSQSPRYKVTKRGQDVALRCDPISGHVSLYWYRQALGQGPEFLTYFNYEAQQDKSGLPNDRFSAERPEGSISTLTIQRTEQRDSAMYRCASSPRDTEAFFGQGTRLTVV.

The V gene is TRBV29-1, the J gene TRBJ2-5; D is perhaps TRBD2 (6 bases). Between the trimmed V and J ends, which lost 6 bases and 4 bases, there was a span of 15 bases. The CDR3 runs 13 residues. CDR1 is SQVTM, CDR2 ANQGSEA, per germline. The CDR3 loop reads CSVRIGGGETQYF. CDR3 DNA: TGCAGCGTCAGAATCGGGGGAGGAGAGACCCAGTACTTC.

The rearrangement uses TRBV5-4 and TRBJ2-7; weak D call: TRBD2 (5 bases). Trimming pared 4 bases from V and 6 bases from J, leaving 23 bases between. The germline V gene encodes CDR1 SGHNT and CDR2 YYREEE (reference sequence). This CDR3 has 16 residues. The CDR3 DNA reads as TGTGCCAGCAGCCGCTCACCCGGGAAAGAATTGGGCGAGCAGTACTTC. Translation gives CASSRSPGKELGEQYF.

V and J are TRBV7-2 and TRBJ2-7, with D perhaps TRBD2 (6 bases). V was pared by 1 base and J by 6 bases, with 13 bases between. This CDR3 comprises 14 residues. Germline CDR1 is SGHTA and CDR2 is FQGNSA. CDR3 in DNA: TGTGCCAGCAGCTTAGGCGTACTAGCTGCCGAGCAGTACTTC. The encoded protein is CASSLGVLAAEQYF.

The chain carries TRBV7-2 and TRBJ2-2; 9 bases align to TRBD2. CDR1 and CDR2 from the germline V gene are SGHTA and FQGNSA. J was trimmed by 5 bases and V by 5 bases; bases with no gene match: 9. The CDR3 contains 16 residues. In DNA form, the CDR3 reads TGTGCCAGCAGCGTAACTAGCGGGCGCGTGACCGGGGAGCTGTTTTTT. It encodes CASSVTSGRVTGELFF.

V is TRBV19 and J is TRBJ1-3; perhaps TRBD1 as D (6 bases). The CDR3 covers 16 residues. CDR1 and CDR2 (germline): LNHDA, SQIVND (reference sequence). Trimming took off 1 base at V and 9 bases at J, with 19 bases between the two ends. The CDR3 spells CASSIGLVGARTTIYF. In DNA, the CDR3 is TGTGCCAGTAGTATAGGGTTAGTGGGGGCGCGGACCACCATATATTTT.

The rearrangement links TRBV10-2 to TRBJ2-7, with TRBD2 identical over 13 bases. The trim removed 6 bases at V and 6 bases at J, leaving 14 bases unmatched. The germline V gene has CDR1 WSHSY and CDR2 SAAADI. This CDR3 is built from 17 residues. CDR3 sequence (DNA): TGCGCCAGCAGACCAAGGACTAGCGGGAGTCTCGGCGCCGAGCAGTACGTC. This sequence encodes CASRPRTSGSLGAEQYV.

The chain is built from TRBV6-5 and TRBJ2-1; TRBD1 might be the D (5 bases). The V gene lost 2 bases and the J gene lost 7 bases, with 12 bases spanning the gap. CDR3 size: 14 residues. CDR1 MNHEY and CDR2 SVGAGI come from the germline V gene. The CDR3 reads CASSYTSTVNEQFF. The CDR3 DNA reads as TGTGCCAGCAGTTACACCTCGACAGTAAATGAGCAGTTCTTC.

The genes are TRBV11-1 and TRBJ2-7; 8 positions agree with TRBD1. Germline V gene lookup returns CDR1 SGHAT and CDR2 FQDESV (reference sequence). The junction had 16 bases not matched to a gene; V was cut back by 5 bases and J by 4 bases. The CDR3 sequence is 17 residues long. CDR3 amino acids: CASSPPVGRTGSYEQYF. The CDR3 region has the DNA TGTGCCAGCAGCCCGCCCGTTGGAAGGACAGGGTCTTACGAGCAGTACTTC.

J is TRBJ2-3 and V is TRBV5-1, with 14 bases fitting TRBD2. Germline V lookup: CDR1 SGHRS, CDR2 YFSETQ. V gave up 4 bases and J gave up 4 bases; unmatched junction bases: 14. This CDR3 is 19 amino acids long. In DNA, the CDR3 is TGCGCCAGCAGCCCATTGACTAGCGGGGGGGCGGACCCCCCAGATACGCAGTATTTT. This translates into CASSPLTSGGADPPDTQYF.